The 3 T cell receptor beta chains presented below share a single source sample, sequenced in a study of blood T cell repertoires in COVID-19. Only in-frame clones appear in the TCRdb table, and some are missing; sequencing was by immunoSEQ multiplex PCR. The sample lists fewer than 150,000 clones, approximately 80% occurring once. Sequences were obtained from peripheral blood. All receptors derive from an elderly woman in a cohort sampled during active or convalescent COVID-19.

The chain links TRBV10-3 to TRBJ1-2, with 7 bases lining up with TRBD1. CDR3 length: 12 residues. Trimming removed 6 bases from V and 6 bases from J; junction bases left unmatched: 4. Per germline, CDR1 ENHRY and CDR2 SYGVKD. CDR3 DNA sequence: TGTGCCATCAGAGGGGGCGAGGATGGCTACACCTTC. It specifies CAIRGGEDGYTF.

The V call is TRBV29-1, the J call TRBJ1-2; possibly TRBD1 for D (6 bases). Per germline, CDR1 SQVTM and CDR2 ANQGSEA. V was cut by 7 bases and J by 4 bases, with 13 bases left in between. The CDR3 has 12 residues. The CDR3 loop is CSAGGQSYGYTF. CDR3 nucleotide sequence: TGCAGCGCCGGCGGACAGTCCTATGGCTACACCTTC.

V is TRBV21-1 and J is TRBJ1-3; the table's D call TRBD1 went unverified against the DNA. TRBV21-1 is annotated as a pseudogene. This CDR3 has 18 residues. CDR3 sequence (DNA): TGTGCCAGCAGCGCTACAGACGCAAGATTCGACTCTGGAAACACCATATATTTT. Its protein product is CASSATDARFDSGNTIYF.